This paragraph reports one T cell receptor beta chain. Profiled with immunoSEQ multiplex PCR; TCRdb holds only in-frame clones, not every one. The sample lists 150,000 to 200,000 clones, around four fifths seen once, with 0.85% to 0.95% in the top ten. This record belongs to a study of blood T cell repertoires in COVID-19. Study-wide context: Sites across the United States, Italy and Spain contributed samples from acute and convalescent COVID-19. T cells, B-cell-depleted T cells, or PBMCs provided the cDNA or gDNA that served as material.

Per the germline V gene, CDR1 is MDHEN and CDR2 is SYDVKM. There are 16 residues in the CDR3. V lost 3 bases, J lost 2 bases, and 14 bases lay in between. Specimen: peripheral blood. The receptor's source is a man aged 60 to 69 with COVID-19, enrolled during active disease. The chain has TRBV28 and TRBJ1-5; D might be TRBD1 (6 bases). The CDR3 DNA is TGTGCCAGCAGTTTCCCGCGGGGGGGCGGCAATCAGCCCCAGCATTTT. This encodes CASSFPRGGGNQPQHF.